A single sample is the source of the 7 T cell receptor beta chains below, sequenced in a study of identical twins (dated by TCRdb to the mid-2010s). The library came from 5' RACE. The reads were generated on an Illumina HiSeq 2000. Using fastp trimming at Q25 and MiXCR clonotype assembly, TCRdb reanalyzed the public sequencing data and kept in-frame beta chains. Identical CDR3 protein sequences are pooled into one entry, listed with their most common genes and DNA. The sample has around 960,000 distinct CDR3 sequences on record, over 9% of them singletons. The ten biggest clones cover about 1.6% of the sample. The same specimen was also included in a second study, on yellow fever vaccine responses in identical twins.

The sequencing sample was made of PBMCs. Every receptor here comes from a woman aged 18-29 years in good health.

This clonotype was seen more than once but under ten times. The gene calls are TRBV12-3 or TRBV12-4 and TRBJ1-3; D is uncertain. The CDR3 contains 13 residues. V lost 3 bases and J 8 bases, leaving 11 bases between the germline ends. The CDR3 sequence is CASSFSSRDTIYF. The CDR3 region has the DNA TGTGCCAGCAGTTTTTCATCAAGGGACACCATATATTTT.

This clonotype was detected only a few times. The V call is TRBV4-1, the J call TRBJ2-1; 9 positions agree with TRBD2. Trimming at V came to 0 bases and at J to 7 bases, leaving 7 bases not matched to a gene. The CDR3 totals 16 residues. In germline, CDR1 is MGHRA, CDR2 YSYEKL. The CDR3 reads CASSQEVLAGYNEQFF. CDR3 nucleotides: TGCGCCAGCAGCCAAGAAGTGCTAGCGGGGTATAATGAGCAGTTCTTC.

This clonotype was observed a handful of times. The chain uses TRBV13 and TRBJ2-5; 14 bases are a match to TRBD2. The length of the CDR3 is 18 residues. Germline V gives CDR1 PRHDT, CDR2 FYEKMQ (reference sequence). Trimming took 0 bases from V and 2 from J; bases not matched to a gene: 5. CDR3 nucleotide sequence: TGTGCCAGCAGCTTAGGAAAGACTAGCGGGAGGGAACAAGAGACCCAGTACTTC. Translating it yields CASSLGKTSGREQETQYF.

V usage is TRBV7-9 and J usage is TRBJ1-2; maybe TRBD1 (5 bases). Per the germline V gene, CDR1 is SEHNR and CDR2 is FQNEAQ (reference sequence). The CDR3 loop spans 14 amino acids. V lost 0 bases and J lost 4, with 9 bases in between. CDR3 sequence: CASSLAGATYGYTF. Here the CDR3 DNA reads TGTGCCAGCAGCTTAGCTGGGGCGACCTATGGCTACACCTTC.

The DNA of the CDR3 is TGCAGCGTTGGTTCCAGGTTCGGAGAGACCCAGTACTTC. Amino acids: CSVGSRFGETQYF. The V gene is TRBV29-1, the J gene TRBJ2-5; no firm D call. The CDR3 has 13 amino acids. The germline V gene encodes CDR1 SQVTM and CDR2 ANQGSEA. Trimming took 4 bases from V and 4 from J, leaving 13 bases between them.

The rearrangement uses TRBV15 and TRBJ2-5, with 8 bases aligning to TRBD2. The trim removed 0 bases at V and 4 bases at J, leaving 7 bases unmatched. The CDR3 has 16 residues. Germline CDR1 LNHNV, CDR2 YYDKDF (reference sequence). CDR3 nucleotides: TGTGCCACCAGCAGAGAACCGGGAGGGTGGGTAGAGACCCAGTACTTC. Translated: CATSREPGGWVETQYF.

Of note for this clonotype: This may be a read error, as it is one base from a much larger clone. The chain recombines TRBV3-1 with TRBJ2-1; D is unclear. CDR1 and CDR2 from the germline V gene are LGHDT and YNNKEL (reference sequence). The CDR3 is 11 amino acids. Trimming pared 1 base from V and 9 bases from J, leaving 4 bases between. CDR3 amino acids: CASSQVSEQFF. The CDR3 nucleotides read TGTGCCAGCAGCCAAGTCAGTGAGCAGTTCTTC.